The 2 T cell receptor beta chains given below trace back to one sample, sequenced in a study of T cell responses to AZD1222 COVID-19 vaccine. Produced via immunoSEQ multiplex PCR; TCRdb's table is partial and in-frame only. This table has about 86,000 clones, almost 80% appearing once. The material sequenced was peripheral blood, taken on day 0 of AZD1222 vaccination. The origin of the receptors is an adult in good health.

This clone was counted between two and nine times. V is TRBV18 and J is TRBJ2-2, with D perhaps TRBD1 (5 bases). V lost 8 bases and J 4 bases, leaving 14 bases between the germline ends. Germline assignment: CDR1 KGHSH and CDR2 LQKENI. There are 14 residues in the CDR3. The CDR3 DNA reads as TGTGCCAGCCAGGGAATTGAAGGCACCGGGGAGCTGTTTTTT. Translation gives CASQGIEGTGELFF.

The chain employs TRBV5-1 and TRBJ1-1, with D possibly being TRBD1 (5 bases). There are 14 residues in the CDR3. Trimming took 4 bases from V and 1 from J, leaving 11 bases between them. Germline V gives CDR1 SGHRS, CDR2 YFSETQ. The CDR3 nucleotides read TGCGCCAGCAGCGCGACGACAGAGAACACTGAAGCTTTCTTT. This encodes CASSATTENTEAFF.